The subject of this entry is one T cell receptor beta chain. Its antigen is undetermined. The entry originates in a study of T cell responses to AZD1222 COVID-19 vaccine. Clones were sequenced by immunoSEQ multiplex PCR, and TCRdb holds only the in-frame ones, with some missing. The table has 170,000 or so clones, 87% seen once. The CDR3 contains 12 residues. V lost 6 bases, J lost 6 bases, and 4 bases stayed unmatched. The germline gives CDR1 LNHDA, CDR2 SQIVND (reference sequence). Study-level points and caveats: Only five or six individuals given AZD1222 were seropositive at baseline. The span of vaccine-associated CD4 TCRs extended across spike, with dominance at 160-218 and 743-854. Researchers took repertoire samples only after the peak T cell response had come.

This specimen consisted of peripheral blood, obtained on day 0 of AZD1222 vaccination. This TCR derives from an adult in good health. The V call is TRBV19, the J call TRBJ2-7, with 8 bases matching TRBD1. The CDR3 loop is CASSRQGSEQYF. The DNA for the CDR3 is TGTGCCAGTAGCCGACAGGGGTCCGAGCAGTACTTC. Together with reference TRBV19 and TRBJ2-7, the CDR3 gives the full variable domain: DGGITQSPKYLFRKEGQNVTLSCEQNLNHDAMYWYRQDPGQGLRLIYYSQIVNDFQKGDIAEGYSVSREKKESFPLTVTSAQKNPTAFYLCASSRQGSEQYFGPGTRLTVT.